One T cell receptor (beta chain) is described in this entry. Its antigen is as yet unknown. This specimen comes from a study of cytomegalovirus exposure and HLA in healthy donors. Primers for the PCR totalled 60 Vbeta and 13 Jbeta. Repertoires were generated with immunoSEQ multiplex PCR, while TCRdb's copy carries only in-frame clones and drops some. The sample consists of about 160,000 clones, around 74% of them appearing once. Trimming took 5 bases from V and 9 from J, leaving 17 bases between them. Germline V gives CDR1 MNHEY, CDR2 SVGAGI. There are 14 residues in the CDR3. Whole-study findings and limits: A later analysis linked a missense DCLRE1C variant to TCR beta V- and J-gene trimming. Researchers reportedly found TCR beta sequences accurately predicted most subjects' HLA-A and HLA-B alleles. Most of the TCR beta V segments (in an earlier analysis) were productive either about 87% or about 30% of the time.

Unrecorded immune exposure was likely among donors, who were nominally healthy when sampled. V usage is TRBV6-5 and J usage is TRBJ1-5, with D maybe TRBD1 (6 bases). This receptor was taken from a female donor in good health and CMV-seronegative. The sequenced sample consisted of PBMCs. As DNA, the CDR3 is TGTGCCAGCAGTGCGACAGGTCCCGTGTGGCCCCAGCATTTT. This encodes CASSATGPVWPQHF.